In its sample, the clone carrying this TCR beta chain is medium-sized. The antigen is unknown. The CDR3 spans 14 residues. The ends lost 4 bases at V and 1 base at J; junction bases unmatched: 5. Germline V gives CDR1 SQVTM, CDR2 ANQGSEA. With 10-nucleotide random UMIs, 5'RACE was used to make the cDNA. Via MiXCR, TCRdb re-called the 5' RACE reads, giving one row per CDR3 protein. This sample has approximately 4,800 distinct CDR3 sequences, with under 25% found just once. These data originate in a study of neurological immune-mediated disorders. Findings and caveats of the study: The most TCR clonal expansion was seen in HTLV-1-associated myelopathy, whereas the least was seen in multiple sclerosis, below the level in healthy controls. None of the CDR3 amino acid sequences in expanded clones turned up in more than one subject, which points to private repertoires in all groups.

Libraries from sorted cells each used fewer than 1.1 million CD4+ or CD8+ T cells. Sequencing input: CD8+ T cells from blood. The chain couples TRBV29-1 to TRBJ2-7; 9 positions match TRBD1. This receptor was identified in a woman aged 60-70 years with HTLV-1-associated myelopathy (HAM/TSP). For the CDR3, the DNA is TGCAGCGTTGTAAGACAGGGGGGATCCTACGAGCAGTACTTC. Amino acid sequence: CSVVRQGGSYEQYF.